This record covers a single T cell receptor (beta chain). The specificity of this receptor is unknown. No clone much larger than this one lies a single base away; base qualities are absent. The record originates from a study of T cell repertoires in cytomegalovirus infection (dated by TCRdb to the late 2010s). Broadly, across the study: Peptide stimulations targeted recently identified HLA-C-restricted CMV epitopes, whose presentation resists viral immunomodulation, together with well-studied HLA-B-restricted epitopes. Donor HLA type was relevant to the analysis, as public TCR beta signatures indicated carriage of CMV infection together with the matching HLA type.

TCRdb lists the instrument as Illumina HiSeq 1500. The public reads were run again by TCRdb, first through fastp at Q25 and then through MiXCR, and only productive beta chains were kept. CDR3 protein sequences are deduplicated, and each keeps its most common genes and DNA. This sample holds a few hundred thousand distinct CDR3 sequences; approximately 40% were observed only once. Of the sample, around 48% falls within the top ten clones. In light of the paper, this sample's treatment or condition label describes: in vitro stimulation with specific CMV peptide epitopes to enrich CMV-specific T cells. The CDR3 numbers 15 residues from cysteine through phenylalanine. The only DNA kept is the CDR3, 45 bases in frame from the first base. CDR1 and CDR2 (SGHTA, FQGNSA) derive from the germline V gene. V is clipped by 1 base and J by 5 bases, and the sequence between their germline boundaries is 14 bases long.

Findings and caveats that apply to the study as a whole: In the ex vivo response, HLA-C-restricted CMV-specific TCR beta clonotypes were dominant, and in two of eight donors the single most frequent clonotype came from this HLA-C-restricted group. Cumulative frequency of public TCR beta family members discriminated carriers of CMV infection plus the relevant HLA type in this cohort and an independent approximately 400-donor cohort.

The V and J segments used are TRBV7-2 and TRBJ1-2; TRBD1 is possibly the D segment (5 matching bases). Sequencing was performed on cultured PBMCs, taken from culture after CMV antigen stimulation. The sequence derives from a human donor in good health (CMV status not recorded). Some clones in this sample may be carry-over from other donors' samples. CDR3 sequence: CASSLGQGGFYGYTF. The DNA reads TGTGCCAGCAGCTTAGGTCAGGGAGGGTTTTATGGCTACACCTTC.